What follows describes a single T cell receptor beta chain. The source of the sample is a study of T-cell reconstitution after alpha-beta-depleted transplantation in children. A library of TCRbeta sequences, prepared with unique molecular identifiers, was generated. TCRdb reprocessed the PCR reads via MiXCR and lists one record per CDR3 protein. The sample carries fewer than 700,000 distinct CDR3 sequences, over 10% recorded once. The TCR originated in a male patient aged 10-17 years who had a stem cell transplant for acute myeloid leukemia, so the T cells may come from the graft donor. The sample in question was PBMCs, mostly from graft donor cells, obtained 360 days after TCRalphabeta/CD19-depleted stem cell transplant.

CDR3 residues: CASSFEGFSYEQYF. The CDR3 coding sequence is TGTGCCAGCAGCTTCGAGGGATTCTCCTACGAGCAGTACTTC. J is TRBJ2-7 and V is TRBV5-4; D might be TRBD2 (5 bases). Germline CDR1 and CDR2: SGHNT and YYREEE (reference sequence). The ends were cut back, 2 bases at V and 0 bases at J, with 9 bases in the middle. The CDR3 spans 14 residues.